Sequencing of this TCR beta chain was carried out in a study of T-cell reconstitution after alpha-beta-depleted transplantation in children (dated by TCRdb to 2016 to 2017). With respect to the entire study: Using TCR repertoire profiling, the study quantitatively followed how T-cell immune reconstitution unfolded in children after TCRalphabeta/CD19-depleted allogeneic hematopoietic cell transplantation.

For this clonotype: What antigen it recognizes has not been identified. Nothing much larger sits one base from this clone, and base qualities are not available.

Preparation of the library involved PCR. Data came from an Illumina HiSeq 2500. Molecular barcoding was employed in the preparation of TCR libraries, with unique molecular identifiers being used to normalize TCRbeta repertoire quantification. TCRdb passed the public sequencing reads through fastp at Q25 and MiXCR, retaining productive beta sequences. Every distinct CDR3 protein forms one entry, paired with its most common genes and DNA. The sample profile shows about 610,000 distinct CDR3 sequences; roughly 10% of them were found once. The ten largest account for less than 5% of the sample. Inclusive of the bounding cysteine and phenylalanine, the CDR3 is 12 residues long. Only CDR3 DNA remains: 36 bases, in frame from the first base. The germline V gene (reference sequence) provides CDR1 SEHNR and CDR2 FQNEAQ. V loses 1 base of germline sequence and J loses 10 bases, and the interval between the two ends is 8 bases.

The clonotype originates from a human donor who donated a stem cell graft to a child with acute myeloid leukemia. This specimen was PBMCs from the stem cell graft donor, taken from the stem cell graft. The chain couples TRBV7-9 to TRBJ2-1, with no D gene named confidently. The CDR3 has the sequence CASSLERREQFF. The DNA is TGTGCCAGCAGCTTAGAACGACGGGAGCAGTTCTTC.